These T cell receptor beta chains were read from a single sample in a study of T-cell reconstitution after alpha-beta-depleted transplantation in children. TCRdb analysed the PCR reads with MiXCR anew, one entry per CDR3 protein. The top ten clones hold around 2.7% of a sample with 190,000 or so distinct CDR3 sequences, roughly 7.5% of them seen once. The source material was PBMCs from the stem cell graft donor, sampled from the stem cell graft. The origin of the receptors is a human donor who donated a stem cell graft to a child with Wiskott-Aldrich syndrome. Both conserved end residues are part of each CDR3. D genes are given only for firm matches. The size of a clone is reported for some rows only, either as once, few or many, or as a class for expanded clones.

clone size: NA; V gene: TRBV5-1; D gene: NA; J gene: TRBJ2-7; CDR3 DNA: TGCGCCGGCAGCTTGGACTACCCCCCCTACGAGCAGTACTTC; CDR3 protein: CAGSLDYPPYEQYF
clone size: NA; V gene: TRBV5-1; D gene: NA; J gene: TRBJ2-1; CDR3 DNA: TGCGCCAGCAGAATATTGGACGGAGTCTACAATGAGCAGTTCTTC; CDR3 protein: CASRILDGVYNEQFF
clone size: NA; V gene: TRBV5-5; D gene: TRBD1; J gene: TRBJ1-1; CDR3 DNA: TGTGCCAGCAGCTGGGACAGTGCCACTGAAGCTTTCTTT; CDR3 protein: CASSWDSATEAFF
clone size: NA; V gene: TRBV27; D gene: TRBD2; J gene: TRBJ2-7; CDR3 DNA: TGTGCCAGCAGTGGTGGGACTAGCGGGGGGAACTCCTACGAGCAGTACTTC; CDR3 protein: CASSGGTSGGNSYEQYF
clone size: NA; V gene: TRBV19; D gene: NA; J gene: TRBJ2-2; CDR3 DNA: TGTGCCAGTAGTGGGCTTCCTAACACCGGGGAGCTGTTTTTT; CDR3 protein: CASSGLPNTGELFF
clone size: NA; V gene: TRBV29-1; D gene: NA; J gene: TRBJ2-1; CDR3 DNA: TGCAGCGTTGAAGGAGGGACACGAGGCTCCTACAATGAGCAGTTCTTC; CDR3 protein: CSVEGGTRGSYNEQFF
clone size: many; V gene: TRBV15; D gene: NA; J gene: TRBJ1-1; CDR3 DNA: TGTGCCACCAGCAGAGGTCCGGGGGTTGAAGCTTTCTTT; CDR3 protein: CATSRGPGVEAFF
clone size: many; V gene: TRBV7-2; D gene: TRBD1; J gene: TRBJ2-1; CDR3 DNA: TGTGCCAGCAGCTCCCGTGGCCCCGACAGGGGTGAGCAGTTCTTC; CDR3 protein: CASSSRGPDRGEQFF
clone size: many; V gene: TRBV20-1; D gene: TRBD1; J gene: TRBJ2-7; CDR3 DNA: TGCAGTGCCGGGGTCCCCCTCGGACAGGGGGCCTACGAGCAGTACTTC; CDR3 protein: CSAGVPLGQGAYEQYF
clone size: many; V gene: TRBV6-5; D gene: NA; J gene: TRBJ2-7; CDR3 DNA: TGTGCCAGCAGTTACCACCGGGACTTGAGAGAGCAGTACTTC; CDR3 protein: CASSYHRDLREQYF
clone size: few; V gene: TRBV24-1; D gene: NA; J gene: TRBJ2-7; CDR3 DNA: TGTGCCACCAGTGGTCCGGGCAGCTCCTACGAGCAGTACTTC; CDR3 protein: CATSGPGSSYEQYF
clone size: many; V gene: TRBV12-3/TRBV12-4; D gene: TRBD1; J gene: TRBJ2-6; CDR3 DNA: TGTGCCAGCAGACCCTGGACAGGTACTGGGGCCAACGTCCTGACTTTC; CDR3 protein: CASRPWTGTGANVLTF
clone size: many; V gene: TRBV12-3/TRBV12-4; D gene: TRBD1; J gene: TRBJ1-5; CDR3 DNA: TGTGCCAGCAACCAGGGGGGGCCCTTTAGCAATCAGCCCCAGCATTTT; CDR3 protein: CASNQGGPFSNQPQHF
clone size: few; V gene: TRBV5-1; D gene: NA; J gene: TRBJ2-1; CDR3 DNA: TGCGCCAGCAGCTTGCTGGTCGGCTCTAAAGGGAATGAGCAGTTCTTC; CDR3 protein: CASSLLVGSKGNEQFF
clone size: many; V gene: TRBV24-1; D gene: NA; J gene: TRBJ2-1; CDR3 DNA: TGTGCCACCAGTGACTCGATAGCGGTACATCGCGATGAGCAGTTCTTC; CDR3 protein: CATSDSIAVHRDEQFF
clone size: few; V gene: TRBV2; D gene: TRBD1; J gene: TRBJ2-1; CDR3 DNA: TGTGCCAGCAGTGCTGGGACAGGCAATGAGCAGTTCTTC; CDR3 protein: CASSAGTGNEQFF
clone size: many; V gene: TRBV11-2; D gene: TRBD2; J gene: TRBJ2-3; CDR3 DNA: TGTGCCAGCGAGTTAGGGGTATCTCGCGGGAGCGGCGCAGATACGCAGTATTTT; CDR3 protein: CASELGVSRGSGADTQYF
clone size: many; V gene: TRBV15; D gene: NA; J gene: TRBJ2-1; CDR3 DNA: TGTGCCACCAGGGCAGGTGGCAATGAGCAGTTCTTC; CDR3 protein: CATRAGGNEQFF
clone size: many; V gene: TRBV28; D gene: NA; J gene: TRBJ2-7; CDR3 DNA: TGTGCCAGCAGTTCACCGGGGGCGGAGTCCTACGAGCAGTACTTC; CDR3 protein: CASSSPGAESYEQYF
clone size: many; V gene: TRBV29-1; D gene: TRBD1; J gene: TRBJ1-2; CDR3 DNA: TGCAGCGTTGAGACACAGGGGAGTGGTGGCTACACCTTC; CDR3 protein: CSVETQGSGGYTF
clone size: many; V gene: TRBV10-3; D gene: TRBD1; J gene: TRBJ1-6; CDR3 DNA: TGTGCCACCGAGTTGGGAGAGGGGGCCGATTCACCCCTCCACTTT; CDR3 protein: CATELGEGADSPLHF
clone size: many; V gene: TRBV3-1; D gene: NA; J gene: TRBJ2-1; CDR3 DNA: TGTGCCAGCAGCCCCTGGGGGGGCGATGAGCAGTTCTTC; CDR3 protein: CASSPWGGDEQFF
clone size: many; V gene: TRBV20-1; D gene: NA; J gene: TRBJ1-1; CDR3 DNA: TGCAGTGCTAGAGATCAGGCATCGGACACTGAAGCTTTCTTT; CDR3 protein: CSARDQASDTEAFF
clone size: many; V gene: TRBV29-1; D gene: NA; J gene: TRBJ1-1; CDR3 DNA: TGCAGCGTTGAACCCAGAGGGAACACTGAAGCTTTCTTT; CDR3 protein: CSVEPRGNTEAFF
clone size: many; V gene: TRBV12-3/TRBV12-4; D gene: TRBD1; J gene: TRBJ2-1; CDR3 DNA: TGTGCCAGCAGTTTCCGCCCAGGGGGCTCCTACAATGAGCAGTTCTTC; CDR3 protein: CASSFRPGGSYNEQFF
clone size: many; V gene: TRBV9; D gene: NA; J gene: TRBJ1-1; CDR3 DNA: TGTGCCAGCAGCGTCTCTACAGGGACCATGAACACTGAAGCTTTCTTT; CDR3 protein: CASSVSTGTMNTEAFF
clone size: few; V gene: TRBV5-1; D gene: NA; J gene: TRBJ2-2; CDR3 DNA: TGCGCCAGCAGTTCCGAGAACACCGGGGAGCTGTTTTTT; CDR3 protein: CASSSENTGELFF
clone size: many; V gene: TRBV20-1; D gene: TRBD2; J gene: TRBJ2-1; CDR3 DNA: TGCAGCCAACGAATACTAGCGGGGGGCTTCTACAATGAGCAGTTCTTC; CDR3 protein: CSQRILAGGFYNEQFF
clone size: many; V gene: TRBV12-3/TRBV12-4; D gene: NA; J gene: TRBJ2-2; CDR3 DNA: TGTGCCAGCAGTTTAGTGGAGTCCGGGGAGCTGTTTTTT; CDR3 protein: CASSLVESGELFF
clone size: many; V gene: TRBV4-3; D gene: TRBD2; J gene: TRBJ2-7; CDR3 DNA: TGCGCCAGCAGCCTCCTAGCGGGCCAGTACGAGCAGTACTTC; CDR3 protein: CASSLLAGQYEQYF
clone size: many; V gene: TRBV5-1; D gene: NA; J gene: TRBJ1-2; CDR3 DNA: TGCGCCAGCAGATTGGTGGGGCCCGATGGCTACACCTTC; CDR3 protein: CASRLVGPDGYTF
clone size: many; V gene: TRBV5-1; D gene: NA; J gene: TRBJ2-1; CDR3 DNA: TGCGCCAGCAGCTTGTGGGGGTCCTACAATGAGCAGTTCTTC; CDR3 protein: CASSLWGSYNEQFF
clone size: many; V gene: TRBV7-2; D gene: NA; J gene: TRBJ2-1; CDR3 DNA: TGTGCCAGCAGCTTAGATCCAGGGAAAAATGAGCAGTTCTTC; CDR3 protein: CASSLDPGKNEQFF
clone size: many; V gene: TRBV27; D gene: TRBD2; J gene: TRBJ2-7; CDR3 DNA: TGTGCCAGCAGTCGTGGGGAGGGTACGAGAGAGCAGTACTTC; CDR3 protein: CASSRGEGTREQYF
clone size: NA; V gene: TRBV2; D gene: NA; J gene: TRBJ2-2; CDR3 DNA: TGTGCCAGCGTACAGAGACAGACGAACACCGGGGAGCTGTTTTTT; CDR3 protein: CASVQRQTNTGELFF
clone size: many; V gene: TRBV20-1; D gene: NA; J gene: TRBJ2-5; CDR3 DNA: TGCAGTGCTGACAAGCCGGGACTTCAAGAGACCCAGTACTTC; CDR3 protein: CSADKPGLQETQYF
clone size: NA; V gene: TRBV5-1; D gene: NA; J gene: TRBJ2-3; CDR3 DNA: TGCGCCAGCAGCTTGGGTGGGGTTGGCACAGATACGCAGTATTTT; CDR3 protein: CASSLGGVGTDTQYF
clone size: many; V gene: TRBV3-1; D gene: NA; J gene: TRBJ2-1; CDR3 DNA: TGTGCCAGCAGCCAAGGGGTGGGGGGCGGAAACAATGAGCAGTTCTTC; CDR3 protein: CASSQGVGGGNNEQFF
clone size: many; V gene: TRBV5-1; D gene: NA; J gene: TRBJ1-1; CDR3 DNA: TGCGCCAGCAGCCCCCCAGGGGCGTCGAACACTGAAGCTTTCTTT; CDR3 protein: CASSPPGASNTEAFF
clone size: NA; V gene: TRBV7-2; D gene: NA; J gene: TRBJ2-7; CDR3 DNA: TGTGCCAGCAGCATGTACGGGGGCTCCTCCTACGAGCAGTACTTC; CDR3 protein: CASSMYGGSSYEQYF
clone size: many; V gene: TRBV18; D gene: NA; J gene: TRBJ2-1; CDR3 DNA: TGTGCCAGCTCACCTCAGGTGGGTGAGCAGTTCTTC; CDR3 protein: CASSPQVGEQFF
clone size: many; V gene: TRBV20-1; D gene: TRBD1; J gene: TRBJ1-5; CDR3 DNA: TGCAGTGCACCCCAGGGGGATCAGCCCCAGCATTTT; CDR3 protein: CSAPQGDQPQHF
clone size: NA; V gene: TRBV11-2; D gene: TRBD1; J gene: TRBJ1-1; CDR3 DNA: TGTGCCAGCAGCTTAATCACAGGGGGATTAGGCACTGAAGCTTTCTTT; CDR3 protein: CASSLITGGLGTEAFF
clone size: many; V gene: TRBV15; D gene: NA; J gene: TRBJ1-2; CDR3 DNA: TGTGCCACCAGCAGAGAGGTCGGGGTGCGCGCAAACTATGGCTACACCTTC; CDR3 protein: CATSREVGVRANYGYTF
clone size: many; V gene: TRBV12-3/TRBV12-4; D gene: TRBD1; J gene: TRBJ2-7; CDR3 DNA: TGTGCCAGCAGTTTGAGGGGACAGGGGGCTTACGAGCAGTACTTC; CDR3 protein: CASSLRGQGAYEQYF
clone size: many; V gene: TRBV20-1; D gene: TRBD2; J gene: TRBJ2-7; CDR3 DNA: TGCAGTGCTAGAGATGTAGGAGTAGCGGGATCCTACGAGCAGTACTTC; CDR3 protein: CSARDVGVAGSYEQYF
clone size: many; V gene: TRBV6-2/TRBV6-3; D gene: NA; J gene: TRBJ2-2; CDR3 DNA: TGTGCCAGCAGTTACTTCGGGGAGCTGTTTTTT; CDR3 protein: CASSYFGELFF
clone size: many; V gene: TRBV29-1; D gene: TRBD1; J gene: TRBJ1-2; CDR3 DNA: TGCAGCGTCGGGGACAGCTGGGGCTATGGCTACACCTTC; CDR3 protein: CSVGDSWGYGYTF
clone size: NA; V gene: TRBV18; D gene: NA; J gene: TRBJ1-1; CDR3 DNA: TGTGCCAGCTCACCACCGTTTGCTGGGATTGTTGAAGCTTTCTTT; CDR3 protein: CASSPPFAGIVEAFF
clone size: many; V gene: TRBV18; D gene: NA; J gene: TRBJ1-4; CDR3 DNA: TGTGCCAGCTCACCACGGGGGGCAACTAATGAAAAACTGTTTTTT; CDR3 protein: CASSPRGATNEKLFF
clone size: many; V gene: TRBV7-2; D gene: NA; J gene: TRBJ2-1; CDR3 DNA: TGTGCCAGCAGCCCTAGGAATACCTACAATGAGCAGTTCTTC; CDR3 protein: CASSPRNTYNEQFF
clone size: few; V gene: TRBV27; D gene: TRBD1; J gene: TRBJ2-7; CDR3 DNA: TGTGCCAGCAGTGACGGGACAGGGTACGAGCAGTACTTC; CDR3 protein: CASSDGTGYEQYF
clone size: many; V gene: TRBV5-1; D gene: NA; J gene: TRBJ2-7; CDR3 DNA: TGCGCCAGCAGACCCGACGGTGCCTACGAGCAGTACTTC; CDR3 protein: CASRPDGAYEQYF
clone size: NA; V gene: TRBV5-1; D gene: NA; J gene: TRBJ1-1; CDR3 DNA: TGCGCCAGCAGCTTGCAAGGTAAGGGAGATGGGGCTGAAGCTTTCTTT; CDR3 protein: CASSLQGKGDGAEAFF
clone size: many; V gene: TRBV4-1; D gene: NA; J gene: TRBJ2-7; CDR3 DNA: TGCGCCAGCAGCCAAGATCTTGGATCCGTCAGGGTCTACGAGCAGTACTTC; CDR3 protein: CASSQDLGSVRVYEQYF
clone size: many; V gene: TRBV5-1; D gene: NA; J gene: TRBJ2-7; CDR3 DNA: TGCGCCAGCAGCTTGGATTCGTGGCCCTACGAGCAGTACTTC; CDR3 protein: CASSLDSWPYEQYF